This entry lists 2 T cell receptor beta chains sequenced from one sample in a study of T cell responses to AZD1222 COVID-19 vaccine. Libraries were prepared by immunoSEQ multiplex PCR; TCRdb keeps only in-frame clonotypes and omits some of them. The table lists over 60,000 clones, around 87% of them singletons, with 20% to 30% in the top ten. Sequenced here: peripheral blood, sampled on day 0 of AZD1222 vaccination. The receptors were sampled from an adult in good health.

The chain is built from TRBV2 and TRBJ1-2, with D perhaps matching TRBD1 (5 bases). V shed 8 bases and J shed 2 bases, with 21 bases lying between them. In germline, CDR1 is SNHLY, CDR2 FYNNEI. The CDR3 length is 16 residues. The CDR3 spells CASAPGLGQGNYGYTF. CDR3 nucleotide sequence: TGTGCCAGCGCCCCGGGGTTGGGGCAGGGAAACTATGGCTACACCTTC.

The J gene is TRBJ2-7, the V gene TRBV6-5; possible D gene TRBD1, 5 bases. The V gene lost 6 bases and the J gene lost 3 bases, with 9 bases spanning the gap. Germline V lookup: CDR1 MNHEY, CDR2 SVGAGI. This CDR3 contains 12 residues. In DNA form, the CDR3 reads TGTGCCAGCAGGACAGACAGCTACGAGCAGTACTTC. Protein sequence: CASRTDSYEQYF.